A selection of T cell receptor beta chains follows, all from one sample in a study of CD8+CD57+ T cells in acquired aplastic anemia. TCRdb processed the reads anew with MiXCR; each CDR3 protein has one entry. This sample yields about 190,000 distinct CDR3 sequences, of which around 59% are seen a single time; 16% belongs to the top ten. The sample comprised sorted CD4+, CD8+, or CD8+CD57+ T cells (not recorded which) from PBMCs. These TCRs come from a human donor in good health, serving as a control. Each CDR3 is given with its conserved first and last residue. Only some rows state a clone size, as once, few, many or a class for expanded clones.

CDR3: CATSRAVGQGGQPQHF
size: NA
V: TRBV15

CDR3: CASSDLGTSGGTTDTQYF
size: NA
V: TRBV3-2

CDR3: CASSLGTGLSGYTF
size: NA
V: TRBV7-2

CDR3: CASRLQGSNTEAFF
size: NA
V: TRBV7-2

CDR3: CASSLGGLQGEAFF
size: NA
V: TRBV7-9

CDR3: CASSMGPGTSNYGYTF
size: many
V: TRBV19

CDR3: CAIRDRIYEQYF
size: NA
V: TRBV7-3

CDR3: CASSPGTVEETQYF
size: many
V: TRBV27

CDR3: CASSLLQAGWYEQYF
size: once
V: TRBV5-1

CDR3: CASRASSGGGTDTQYF
size: once
V: TRBV6-6

CDR3: CASSLGFYEQYF
size: once
V: TRBV7-8

CDR3: CASSIGMTYEQYF
size: NA
V: TRBV19

CDR3: CATSRSPTGDGYTF
size: NA
V: TRBV15

CDR3: CASSWVPGQSTDTQYF
size: NA
V: TRBV7-9

CDR3: CSAPPFSGLTYNEQFF
size: NA
V: TRBV20-1

CDR3: CSASGGAFEQFF
size: NA
V: TRBV20-1

CDR3: CASSVSGTNYEQYF
size: NA
V: TRBV9

CDR3: CASSQEAGDSPLHF
size: many
V: TRBV4-3

CDR3: CASDRAGRDNEQFF
size: many
V: TRBV6-6

CDR3: CASSRGSDGNTIYF
size: NA
V: TRBV7-2

CDR3: CSAPQGARGSYEQYF
size: NA
V: TRBV20-1

CDR3: CASRIQGGDTEAFF
size: many
V: TRBV5-1

CDR3: CASSLTKASRTGELFF
size: many
V: TRBV7-3

CDR3: CSAVRRPYEQYF
size: NA
V: TRBV20-1

CDR3: CASGRVAGTDTQYF
size: NA
V: TRBV7-2

CDR3: CASNSGVVIQPQHF
size: once
V: TRBV19

CDR3: CASTDVGSPLHF
size: many
V: TRBV12-3/TRBV12-4

CDR3: CASSEADPSPLHF
size: NA
V: TRBV2

CDR3: CAIGGQGSSYEQYF
size: many
V: TRBV10-3

CDR3: CASRRQGGYEQYF
size: many
V: TRBV3-1

CDR3: CATSRGGQGANNEQFF
size: NA
V: TRBV15

CDR3: CASSLGGGGGGNEQFF
size: NA
V: TRBV7-6

CDR3: CSAVGEQQYEQYF
size: few
V: TRBV20-1

CDR3: CSARQGGAQYF
size: NA
V: TRBV20-1

CDR3: CASTKASSYNSPLHF
size: many
V: TRBV7-2

CDR3: CASSQDPPGRSSGNTIYF
size: few
V: TRBV3-1

CDR3: CASSSQRGAHNEQFF
size: NA
V: TRBV7-9

CDR3: CSVDYPGRALNEQFF
size: once
V: TRBV29-1

CDR3: CSVEDGTEDEQFF
size: NA
V: TRBV29-1

CDR3: CSVGDPTTEAFF
size: many
V: TRBV29-1

CDR3: CSASDRGANTEAFF
size: NA
V: TRBV20-1

CDR3: CAISEQAGMAYTF
size: NA
V: TRBV10-3

CDR3: CAISPTGGLDTQYF
size: many
V: TRBV10-3

CDR3: CASREPSPGTQYF
size: NA
V: TRBV11-2

CDR3: CASSLGGATEAFF
size: NA
V: TRBV7-9

CDR3: CASSLGTGERYEQYF
size: NA
V: TRBV18

CDR3: CASSSTTSPSGNTIYF
size: many
V: TRBV7-8

CDR3: CASSREGGQPQHF
size: NA
V: TRBV7-3

CDR3: CASRGDRALRNTIYF
size: NA
V: TRBV6-5

CDR3: CASRYRGPGSDQPQHF
size: NA
V: TRBV2

CDR3: CASSQDGKKRDGYTF
size: many
V: TRBV4-3

CDR3: CAISAQGGTGQPQHF
size: once
V: TRBV10-3

CDR3: CASSLDGLNSPLHF
size: NA
V: TRBV3-1

CDR3: CSALLPPYSGQYF
size: once
V: TRBV20-1

CDR3: CASSFQGRGTEAFF
size: many
V: TRBV5-6

CDR3: CASRPVFYEQFF
size: NA
V: TRBV2

CDR3: CASSQGGRETQYF
size: many
V: TRBV3-1

CDR3: CASSAGTNNEQFF
size: NA
V: TRBV7-2

CDR3: CASSVEAGYGYTF
size: NA
V: TRBV9